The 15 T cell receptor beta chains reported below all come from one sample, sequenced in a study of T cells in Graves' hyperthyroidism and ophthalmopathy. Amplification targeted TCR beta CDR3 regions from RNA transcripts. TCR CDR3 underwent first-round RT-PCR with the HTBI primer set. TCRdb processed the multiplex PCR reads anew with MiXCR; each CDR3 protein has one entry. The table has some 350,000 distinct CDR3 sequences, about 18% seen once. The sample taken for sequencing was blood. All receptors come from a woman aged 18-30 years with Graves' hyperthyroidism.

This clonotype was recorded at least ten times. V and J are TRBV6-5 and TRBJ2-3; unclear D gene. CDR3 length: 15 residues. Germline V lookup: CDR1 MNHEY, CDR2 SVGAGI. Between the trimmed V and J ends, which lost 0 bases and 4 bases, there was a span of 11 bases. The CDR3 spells CASSYSPPPADTQYF. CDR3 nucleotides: TGTGCCAGCAGTTACTCGCCCCCGCCCGCAGATACGCAGTATTTT.

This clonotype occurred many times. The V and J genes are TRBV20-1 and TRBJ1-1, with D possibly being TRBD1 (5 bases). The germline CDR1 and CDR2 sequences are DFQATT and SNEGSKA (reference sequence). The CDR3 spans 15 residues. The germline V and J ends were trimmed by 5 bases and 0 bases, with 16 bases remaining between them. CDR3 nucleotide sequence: TGCAGTGCTGGGAGGCAGGGCTCGGTGAACACTGAAGCTTTCTTT. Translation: CSAGRQGSVNTEAFF.

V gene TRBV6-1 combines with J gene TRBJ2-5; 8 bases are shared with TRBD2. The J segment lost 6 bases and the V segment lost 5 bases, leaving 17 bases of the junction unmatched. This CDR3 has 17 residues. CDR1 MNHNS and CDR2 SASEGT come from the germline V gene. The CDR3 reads CASSQGEYGLAGQTQYF. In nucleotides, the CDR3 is TGTGCCAGCAGTCAAGGAGAATATGGACTAGCCGGCCAGACCCAGTACTTC.

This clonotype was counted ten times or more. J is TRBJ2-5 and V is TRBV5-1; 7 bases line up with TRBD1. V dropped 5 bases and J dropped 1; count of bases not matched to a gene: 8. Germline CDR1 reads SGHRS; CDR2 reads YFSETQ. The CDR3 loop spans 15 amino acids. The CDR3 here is CASRDGTARQETQYF. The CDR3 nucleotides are TGCGCCAGCAGGGATGGGACAGCTCGCCAAGAGACCCAGTACTTC.

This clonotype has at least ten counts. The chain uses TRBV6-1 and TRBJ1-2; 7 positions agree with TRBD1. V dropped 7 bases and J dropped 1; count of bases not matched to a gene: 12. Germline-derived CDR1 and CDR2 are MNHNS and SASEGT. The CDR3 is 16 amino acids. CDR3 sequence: CASTLDRVGLNYGYTF. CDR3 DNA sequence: TGTGCCAGCACACTCGACAGGGTCGGACTTAACTATGGCTACACCTTC.

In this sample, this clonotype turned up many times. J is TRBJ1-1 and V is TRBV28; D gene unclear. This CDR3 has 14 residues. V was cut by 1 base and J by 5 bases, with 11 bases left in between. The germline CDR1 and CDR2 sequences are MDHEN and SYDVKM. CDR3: CASSLSPAETEAFF. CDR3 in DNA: TGTGCCAGCAGTTTATCTCCTGCGGAAACTGAAGCTTTCTTT.

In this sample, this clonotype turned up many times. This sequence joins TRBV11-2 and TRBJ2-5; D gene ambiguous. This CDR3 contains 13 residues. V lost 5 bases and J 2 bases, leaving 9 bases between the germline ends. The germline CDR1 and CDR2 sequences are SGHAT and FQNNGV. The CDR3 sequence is CASSRLGQETQYF. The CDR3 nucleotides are TGTGCCAGCAGCCGGCTAGGGCAAGAGACCCAGTACTTC.

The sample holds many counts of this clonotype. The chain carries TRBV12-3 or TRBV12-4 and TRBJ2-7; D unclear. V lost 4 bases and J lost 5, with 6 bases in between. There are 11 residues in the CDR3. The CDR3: CASSYGHEQYF. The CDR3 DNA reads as TGTGCCAGCAGTTACGGCCACGAGCAGTACTTC.

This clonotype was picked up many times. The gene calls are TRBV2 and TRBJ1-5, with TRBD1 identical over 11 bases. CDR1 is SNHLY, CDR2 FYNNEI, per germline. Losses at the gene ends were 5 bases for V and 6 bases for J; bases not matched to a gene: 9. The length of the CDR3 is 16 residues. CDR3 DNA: TGTGCCAGCAGTCAGGACAGGGGGCGGATGGGTCAGCCCCAGCATTTT. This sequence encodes CASSQDRGRMGQPQHF.

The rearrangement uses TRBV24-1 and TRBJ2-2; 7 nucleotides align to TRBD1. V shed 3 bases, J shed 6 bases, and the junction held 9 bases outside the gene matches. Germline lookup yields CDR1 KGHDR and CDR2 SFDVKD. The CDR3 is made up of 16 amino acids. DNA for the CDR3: TGTGCCACCAGTGATCCCAGACAGGGTCTGTCCGGGGAGCTGTTTTTT. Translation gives CATSDPRQGLSGELFF.

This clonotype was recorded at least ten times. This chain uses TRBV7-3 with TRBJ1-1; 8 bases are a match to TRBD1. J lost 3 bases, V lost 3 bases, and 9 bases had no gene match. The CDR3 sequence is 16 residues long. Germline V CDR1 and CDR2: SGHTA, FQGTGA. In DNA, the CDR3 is TGTGCCAGCAGCTTTCTACCGGGACAGGCTGACACTGAAGCTTTCTTT. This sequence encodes CASSFLPGQADTEAFF.

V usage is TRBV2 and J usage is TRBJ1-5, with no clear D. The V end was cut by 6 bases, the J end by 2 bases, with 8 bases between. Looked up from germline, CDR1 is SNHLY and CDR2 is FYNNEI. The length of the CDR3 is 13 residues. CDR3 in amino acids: CASRRFGNQPQHF. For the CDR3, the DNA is TGTGCCAGCAGAAGATTCGGCAATCAGCCCCAGCATTTT.

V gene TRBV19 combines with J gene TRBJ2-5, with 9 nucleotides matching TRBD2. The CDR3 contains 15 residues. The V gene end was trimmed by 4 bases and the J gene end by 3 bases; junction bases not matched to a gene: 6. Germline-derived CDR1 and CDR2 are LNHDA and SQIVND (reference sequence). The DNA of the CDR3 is TGTGCCAGTAGTAGCGGGGGGGCCCTAAAAGAGACCCAGTACTTC. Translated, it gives CASSSGGALKETQYF.

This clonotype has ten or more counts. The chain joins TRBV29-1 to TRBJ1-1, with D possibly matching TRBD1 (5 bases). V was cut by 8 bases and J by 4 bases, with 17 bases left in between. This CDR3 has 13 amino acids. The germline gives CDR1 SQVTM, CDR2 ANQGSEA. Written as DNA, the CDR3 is TGCAGCCCATTGGGGCAGGGTGGCACTGAAGCTTTCTTT. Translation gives CSPLGQGGTEAFF.

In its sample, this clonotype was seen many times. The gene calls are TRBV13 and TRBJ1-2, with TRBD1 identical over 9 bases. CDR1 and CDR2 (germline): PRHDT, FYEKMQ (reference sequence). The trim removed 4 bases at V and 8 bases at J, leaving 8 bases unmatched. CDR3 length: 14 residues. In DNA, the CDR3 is TGTGCCAGCAGCTCCCGGACAGGGGAGGGAGGCTACACCTTC. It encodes CASSSRTGEGGYTF.